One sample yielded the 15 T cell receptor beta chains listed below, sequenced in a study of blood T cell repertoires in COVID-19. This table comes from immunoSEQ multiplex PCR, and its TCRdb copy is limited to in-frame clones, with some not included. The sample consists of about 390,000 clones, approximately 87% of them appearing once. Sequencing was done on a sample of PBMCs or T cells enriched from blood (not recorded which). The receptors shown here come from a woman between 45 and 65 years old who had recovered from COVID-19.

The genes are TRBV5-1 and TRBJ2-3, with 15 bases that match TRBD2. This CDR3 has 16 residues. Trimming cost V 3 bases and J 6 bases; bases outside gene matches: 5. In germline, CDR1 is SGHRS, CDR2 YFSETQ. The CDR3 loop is CASSWGLAGGGDTQYF. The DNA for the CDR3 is TGCGCCAGCAGCTGGGGACTAGCGGGGGGTGGCGATACGCAGTATTTT. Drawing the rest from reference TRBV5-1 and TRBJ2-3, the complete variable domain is KAGVTQTPRYLIKTRGQQVTLSCSPISGHRSVSWYQQTPGQGLQFLFEYFSETQRNKGNFPGRFSGRQFSNSRSEMNVSTLELGDSALYLCASSWGLAGGGDTQYFGPGTRLTVL.

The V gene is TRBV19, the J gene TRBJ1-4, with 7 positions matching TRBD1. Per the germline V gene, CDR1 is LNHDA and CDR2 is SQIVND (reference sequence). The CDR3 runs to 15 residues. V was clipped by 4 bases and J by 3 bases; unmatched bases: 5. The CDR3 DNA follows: TGTGCCAGTAGTAGGGACAGAGTATCTAATGAAAAACTGTTTTTT. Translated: CASSRDRVSNEKLFF.

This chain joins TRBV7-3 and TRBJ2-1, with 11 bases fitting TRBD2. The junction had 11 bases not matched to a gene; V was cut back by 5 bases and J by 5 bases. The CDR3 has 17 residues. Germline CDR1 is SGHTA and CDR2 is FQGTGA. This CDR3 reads CASSPKRRLAGNNEQFF. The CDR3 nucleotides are TGTGCCAGCAGCCCCAAAAGACGACTAGCGGGGAACAATGAGCAGTTCTTC.

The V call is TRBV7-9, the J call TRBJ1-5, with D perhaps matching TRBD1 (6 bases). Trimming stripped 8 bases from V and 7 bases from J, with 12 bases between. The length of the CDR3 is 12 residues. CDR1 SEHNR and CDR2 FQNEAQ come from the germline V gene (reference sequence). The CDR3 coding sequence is TGTGCCAGCGCTACAGGGTCACAGCCCCAGCATTTT. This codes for CASATGSQPQHF.

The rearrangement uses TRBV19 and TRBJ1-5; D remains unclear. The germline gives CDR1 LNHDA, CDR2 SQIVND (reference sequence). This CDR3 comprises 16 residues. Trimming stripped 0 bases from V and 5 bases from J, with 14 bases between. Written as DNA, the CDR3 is TGTGCCAGTAGTATAGACGGAGGGTACGGGTATCAGCCCCAGCATTTT. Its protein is CASSIDGGYGYQPQHF.

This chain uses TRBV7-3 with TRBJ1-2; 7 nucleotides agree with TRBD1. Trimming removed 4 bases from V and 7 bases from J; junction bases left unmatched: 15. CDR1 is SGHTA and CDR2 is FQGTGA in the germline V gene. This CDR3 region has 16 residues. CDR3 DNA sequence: TGTGCCAGCAGCTCCACACGGGAACAGGGGATCTCTGGCTACACCTTC. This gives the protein CASSSTREQGISGYTF.

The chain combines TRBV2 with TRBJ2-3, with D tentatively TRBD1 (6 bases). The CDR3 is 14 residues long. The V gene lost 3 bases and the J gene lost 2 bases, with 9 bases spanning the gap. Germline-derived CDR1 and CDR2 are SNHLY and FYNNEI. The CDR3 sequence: CASSEGANTDTQYF. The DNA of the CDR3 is TGTGCCAGCAGTGAGGGGGCGAACACAGATACGCAGTATTTT.

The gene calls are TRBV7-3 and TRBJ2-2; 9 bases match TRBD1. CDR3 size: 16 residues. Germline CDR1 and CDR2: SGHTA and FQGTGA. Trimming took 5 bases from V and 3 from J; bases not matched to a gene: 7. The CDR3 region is CASSPVGDRDTGELFF. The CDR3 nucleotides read TGTGCCAGCAGCCCCGTCGGGGACAGGGACACCGGGGAGCTGTTTTTT.

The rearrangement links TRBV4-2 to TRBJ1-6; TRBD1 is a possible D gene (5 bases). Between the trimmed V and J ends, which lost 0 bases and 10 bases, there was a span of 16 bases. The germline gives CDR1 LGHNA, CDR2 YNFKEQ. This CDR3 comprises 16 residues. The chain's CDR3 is CASSQDQAGYGSPLHF. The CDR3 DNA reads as TGTGCCAGCAGCCAAGATCAGGCAGGGTATGGGTCACCCCTCCACTTT.

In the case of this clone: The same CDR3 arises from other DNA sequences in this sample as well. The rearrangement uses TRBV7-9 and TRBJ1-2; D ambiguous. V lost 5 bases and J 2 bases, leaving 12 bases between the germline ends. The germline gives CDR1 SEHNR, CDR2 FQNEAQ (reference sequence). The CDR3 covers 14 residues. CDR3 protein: CASSPRGGNYGYTF. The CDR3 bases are TGTGCCAGCAGCCCCCGTGGCGGCAACTATGGCTACACCTTC.

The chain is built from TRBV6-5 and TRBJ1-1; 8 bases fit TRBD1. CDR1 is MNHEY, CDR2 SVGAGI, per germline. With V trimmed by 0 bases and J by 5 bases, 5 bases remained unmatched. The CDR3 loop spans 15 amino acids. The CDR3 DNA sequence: TGTGCCAGCAGTTACTCTGGACAGGGCGGAACTGAAGCTTTCTTT. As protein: CASSYSGQGGTEAFF.

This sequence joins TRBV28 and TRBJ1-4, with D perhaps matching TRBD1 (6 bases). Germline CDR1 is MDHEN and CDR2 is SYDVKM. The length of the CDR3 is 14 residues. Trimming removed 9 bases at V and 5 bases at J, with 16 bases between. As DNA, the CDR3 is TGTGCCAGTATGAAGGGGGGGGAAAATGAAAAACTGTTTTTT. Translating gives CASMKGGENEKLFF.

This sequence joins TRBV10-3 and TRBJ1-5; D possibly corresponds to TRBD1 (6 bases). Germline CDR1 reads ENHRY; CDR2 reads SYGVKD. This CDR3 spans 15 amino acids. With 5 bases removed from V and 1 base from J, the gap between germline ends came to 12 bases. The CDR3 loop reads CAISHEGVSNQPQHF. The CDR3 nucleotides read TGTGCCATCAGTCACGAGGGGGTCAGCAATCAGCCCCAGCATTTT.

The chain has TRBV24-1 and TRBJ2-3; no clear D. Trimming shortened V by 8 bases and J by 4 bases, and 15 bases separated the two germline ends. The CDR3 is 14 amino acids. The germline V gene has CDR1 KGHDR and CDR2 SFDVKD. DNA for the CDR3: TGTGCCACCACCCCTTTTCGGGTAGCAGATACGCAGTATTTT. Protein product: CATTPFRVADTQYF.

The DNA of the CDR3 is TGTGCCAGCAGTTACCTGCGGGGGGGCCGGAATGAGCAGTTCTTC. Residues: CASSYLRGGRNEQFF. This sequence joins TRBV6-2 or TRBV6-3 and TRBJ2-1; TRBD2 agrees at 9 bases. This CDR3 has 15 amino acids. V was clipped by 2 bases and J by 7 bases; unmatched bases: 6. Germline values: CDR1 MNHEY, CDR2 SVGEGT.